Below, 22 T cell receptor beta chains from the same sample are listed, as sequenced in a study of blood T cell repertoires in COVID-19. Sequenced by immunoSEQ multiplex PCR; TCRdb stores in-frame clones only, minus some. The sample yields roughly 62,000 clones, 75% to 80% seen once. The specimen sequenced was peripheral blood. The receptors were gathered from a human donor in a cohort sampled during active COVID-19.

J is TRBJ1-2 and V is TRBV5-5; D is perhaps TRBD1 (5 bases). The V and J ends lost 1 base and 1 base respectively, with 8 bases between them. The CDR3 has 14 residues. Per the germline V gene, CDR1 is SGHKS and CDR2 is YYEKEE (reference sequence). The CDR3 region is CASSLTGDNYGYTF. The CDR3 nucleotides read TGTGCCAGCAGCTTGACAGGAGATAACTATGGCTACACCTTC.

The genes are TRBV30 and TRBJ2-2; no clear D. This CDR3 is built from 15 residues. Germline CDR1 GTSNPN, CDR2 SVGIG (reference sequence). Trimming left V 2 bases short and J 4 bases short, with 14 bases between. Written as DNA, the CDR3 is TGTGCCTGGAGTTCCCAGAACATCTTCACCGGGGAGCTGTTTTTT. This gives the protein CAWSSQNIFTGELFF.

The gene calls are TRBV10-3 and TRBJ1-2; weak D call: TRBD1 (5 bases). Per the germline V gene, CDR1 is ENHRY and CDR2 is SYGVKD. V was trimmed by 10 bases and J by 8 bases, leaving 20 bases between them. This CDR3 has 13 residues. The CDR3 bases are TGTGCCACCGAACAGCGGAGGGGCGGGGGCTACACCTTC. Its translation is CATEQRRGGGYTF.

This chain links TRBV7-9 with TRBJ2-1, with no clear D. The CDR3 covers 12 residues. Germline loops: CDR1 SEHNR, CDR2 FQNEAQ (reference sequence). The V and J ends lost 5 bases and 9 bases respectively, with 11 bases between them. CDR3 in DNA: TGTGCCAGCAGCCCATCCGCCGGTGAGCAGTTCTTC. This translates into CASSPSAGEQFF.

This clone has just a few counts. V is TRBV7-2 and J is TRBJ1-1; 7 bases are shared with TRBD1. V lost 5 bases to trimming and J lost 4 bases; unmatched junction nucleotides: 7. Germline-derived CDR1 and CDR2 are SGHTA and FQGNSA. The CDR3 loop spans 14 amino acids. The CDR3 DNA reads TGTGCCAGCAGCCAGACAGGGTGGGGCACTGAAGCTTTCTTT. As protein: CASSQTGWGTEAFF.

The V gene is TRBV11-3, the J gene TRBJ2-5; D ambiguous. CDR3 size: 13 residues. Looked up from germline, CDR1 is SGHNT and CDR2 is YENEEA. Trimming shortened V by 1 base and J by 5 bases, and 8 bases separated the two germline ends. CDR3: CASSLASAETQYF. CDR3 sequence (DNA): TGTGCCAGCAGCTTAGCCTCAGCGGAGACCCAGTACTTC.

The chain carries TRBV30 and TRBJ2-3, with a possible D match to TRBD2 (6 bases). The CDR3 sequence is 14 residues long. V was trimmed by 0 bases and J by 6 bases, leaving 13 bases between them. CDR1 is GTSNPN and CDR2 is SVGIG in the germline V gene (reference sequence). CDR3 sequence: CAWSVNGGRDTQYF. CDR3 sequence (DNA): TGTGCCTGGAGTGTAAACGGGGGACGGGATACGCAGTATTTT.

The V and J genes are TRBV30 and TRBJ1-3; D unresolved. Per germline, CDR1 GTSNPN and CDR2 SVGIG (reference sequence). This CDR3 region has 14 residues. Trimming stripped 1 base from V and 0 bases from J, with 7 bases between. CDR3 coding DNA: TGTGCCTGGAGTGGCACCTACTCTGGAAACACCATATATTTT. Amino acid sequence: CAWSGTYSGNTIYF.

The V gene is TRBV29-1, the J gene TRBJ1-1; no firm D call. The germline V and J ends were trimmed by 1 base and 1 base, with 7 bases remaining between them. The CDR3 is 13 amino acids. Germline V gene lookup returns CDR1 SQVTM and CDR2 ANQGSEA. The CDR3 protein is CSVEGAGNTEAFF. The CDR3, as DNA: TGCAGCGTTGAAGGGGCAGGGAACACTGAAGCTTTCTTT.

The chain employs TRBV9 and TRBJ2-7, with TRBD2 as a possible D gene (6 bases). The length of the CDR3 is 14 residues. The germline V gene has CDR1 SGDLS and CDR2 YYNGEE. V was pared by 3 bases and J by 6 bases, with 16 bases between. Here the CDR3 DNA reads TGTGCCAGCAGCGGGGGCGGGACTGGCGGCGAGCAGTACTTC. Translated, it gives CASSGGGTGGEQYF. The variable domain in full, with the rest retrieved from reference TRBV9 and TRBJ2-7, is DSGVTQTPKHLITATGQRVTLRCSPRSGDLSVYWYQQSLDQGLQFLIQYYNGEERAKGNILERFSAQQFPDLHSELNLSSLELGDSALYFCASSGGGTGGEQYFGPGTRLTVT.

This clone turned up a few times. V is TRBV5-1 and J is TRBJ2-1, with 9 bases lining up with TRBD1. Germline CDR1 reads SGHRS; CDR2 reads YFSETQ. Trimming took 5 bases from V and 4 from J; bases not matched to a gene: 7. The CDR3 contains 15 residues. The DNA for the CDR3 is TGCGCCAGCAGGCCCGGGACAGGGATATACAATGAGCAGTTCTTC. Protein: CASRPGTGIYNEQFF.

This rearrangement joins TRBV4-1 to TRBJ1-1; TRBD1 might be the D (6 bases). The ends were cut back, 1 base at V and 1 base at J, with 10 bases in the middle. Germline lookup yields CDR1 MGHRA and CDR2 YSYEKL. This CDR3 spans 15 amino acids. The CDR3 nucleotides are TGCGCCAGCAGCCAAGGGACAGCCGAGAACACTGAAGCTTTCTTT. Its protein is CASSQGTAENTEAFF.

CDR3 sequence (DNA): TGTGCCAGCAGCCCCGAAGTTGACCCTGGGGGGGCTGGCTACACCTTC. Protein: CASSPEVDPGGAGYTF. This chain links TRBV7-2 with TRBJ1-2; D might be TRBD1 (6 bases). The CDR3 runs to 16 residues. The germline gives CDR1 SGHTA, CDR2 FQGNSA. V dropped 5 bases and J dropped 7 bases, with 23 bases sitting between them.

The CDR3 DNA follows: TGCAGCGTTGCTAGCGGCAATGAGCAGTTCTTC. This encodes CSVASGNEQFF. V usage is TRBV29-1 and J usage is TRBJ2-1; 7 bases align to TRBD2. Trimming at V came to 4 bases and at J to 6 bases, leaving 0 bases not matched to a gene. Germline loops: CDR1 SQVTM, CDR2 ANQGSEA. The CDR3 length is 11 residues.

The gene calls are TRBV7-9 and TRBJ2-7; 8 nucleotides agree with TRBD2. Germline assignment: CDR1 SEHNR and CDR2 FQNEAQ (reference sequence). Germline trimming cut 2 bases from V and 6 bases from J; bases unmatched to any gene: 9. This CDR3 contains 15 residues. This CDR3 is CASSLITGGPVEQYF. The CDR3 DNA follows: TGTGCCAGCAGCTTAATAACGGGGGGGCCTGTCGAGCAGTACTTC.

This clone came up a few times. The chain employs TRBV5-1 and TRBJ1-1; D unresolved. The ends were cut back, 4 bases at V and 1 base at J, with 11 bases in the middle. Germline lookup yields CDR1 SGHRS and CDR2 YFSETQ. This CDR3 has 14 amino acids. CDR3: CASSESRQNTEAFF. The CDR3 coding sequence is TGCGCCAGCAGCGAGTCCCGACAGAACACTGAAGCTTTCTTT.

Notes on this clone: Other DNA variants within this sample encode the same CDR3. The CDR3 sequence: CASSPTGQGNQPQHF. The CDR3 nucleotides are TGTGCCAGCAGCCCAACGGGACAGGGCAATCAGCCCCAGCATTTT. The chain employs TRBV3-1 (or the pseudogene TRBV3-2) and TRBJ1-5; TRBD1 agrees at 8 bases. With 4 bases clipped from V and 2 bases from J, the junction kept 4 bases outside the gene matches. Germline CDR1 is LGHDT and CDR2 is YNNKEL (reference sequence). This CDR3 has 15 amino acids.

This clone came up once. The gene calls are TRBV11-2 and TRBJ2-1; D unresolved. The CDR3 spans 13 residues. Trimming removed 3 bases from V and 4 bases from J, with 7 bases in between. Germline V gene sequence: CDR1 SGHAT, CDR2 FQNNGV. CDR3: CASSFVSYNEQFF. CDR3 nucleotides: TGTGCCAGCAGCTTTGTGTCATACAATGAGCAGTTCTTC.

The chain links TRBV19 to TRBJ1-6; D remains unclear. With 5 bases removed from V and 6 bases from J, the gap between germline ends came to 5 bases. The CDR3 runs to 12 residues. CDR1 is LNHDA, CDR2 SQIVND, per germline (reference sequence). In DNA form, the CDR3 reads TGTGCCAGTAGTTTCGTTAATTCACCCCTCCACTTT. It codes for CASSFVNSPLHF.

The chain joins TRBV6-5 to TRBJ1-1, with D hard to call. The CDR3 consists of 14 residues. The germline CDR1 and CDR2 sequences are MNHEY and SVGAGI. Trimming took off 4 bases at V and 4 bases at J, with 13 bases between the two ends. The CDR3 reads CASSSPGIGTEAFF. The CDR3 DNA sequence: TGTGCCAGCAGTTCCCCGGGTATAGGCACTGAAGCTTTCTTT.

This clone came up once. The genes are TRBV5-1 and TRBJ2-5; TRBD1 aligns across 8 bases. The CDR3 spans 15 residues. The V gene end was trimmed by 3 bases and the J gene end by 1 base; junction bases not matched to a gene: 5. Germline V gene lookup returns CDR1 SGHRS and CDR2 YFSETQ. The CDR3 is CASSSQGAIQETQYF. CDR3 DNA sequence: TGCGCCAGCAGCTCGCAGGGGGCGATCCAAGAGACCCAGTACTTC.

V usage is TRBV10-3 and J usage is TRBJ2-7; weak D call: TRBD2 (6 bases). In germline, CDR1 is ENHRY, CDR2 SYGVKD. The V end was cut by 11 bases, the J end by 1 base, with 9 bases between. This CDR3 region has 11 residues. The CDR3 is CAAGGSYEQYF. The CDR3 DNA follows: TGTGCCGCCGGGGGTTCCTACGAGCAGTACTTC.